This note documents a single T cell receptor (beta chain) sequence. Its specificity is unknown. A single base separates this from a much larger clone, so it may be a read error. Via MiXCR, TCRdb re-called the 5' RACE reads, giving one row per CDR3 protein. Among 68,000 or so distinct CDR3 sequences listed, roughly 7.4% were seen once. The data derive from a study of T cells after yellow fever vaccination. Study-wide results and limits: In post-booster samples, most primary-vaccination clones reappeared (roughly 96% CD4, approximately 91% CD8). The CD4 and CD8 compartments had a small share of their clonotypes in common.

CDR1 and CDR2 from the germline V gene are DFQATT and SNEGSKA (reference sequence). This CDR3 contains 14 residues. The junction had 5 bases not matched to a gene; V was cut back by 1 base and J by 4 bases. The chain employs TRBV20-1 and TRBJ2-7, with TRBD2 matching over 9 bases. The specimen comprised CD8+ T cells sorted from PBMCs, sampled 15 days after the yellow fever booster vaccination. The source is a man aged 25-45 years who received the YFV17D yellow fever vaccine. The CDR3 DNA is TGCAGTGCTAGAGTGGGTAGCGGGAGTTACGAGCAGTACTTC. Its translation: CSARVGSGSYEQYF.